Listed below are T cell receptor beta chains from one sample, sequenced in a study of technical replicates of blood from a few donors. Method: immunoSEQ multiplex PCR; TCRdb's copy keeps in-frame clones and lacks some. Counted here are around 80,000 clones, approximately 98% occurring once; the ten biggest clones make up around 0.22%. Input material: T cells isolated from PBMCs. The source is a human donor in good health. Both conserved end residues are part of each CDR3. The order of the fields is J gene, clone size, V gene, D gene, CDR3 protein, CDR3 DNA. The D gene is left open where the match is weak. Clone size is given for some rows only: seen once, a few or many times, or a class if the clone is expanded.

TRBJ2-1 | . | TRBV30 | . | CAWSAAAGPRAQFF | TGTGCCTGGAGTGCGGCTGCCGGGCCCAGGGCGCAGTTCTTC
TRBJ2-7 | . | TRBV9 | TRBD1 | CASSGTGGTYEQYF | TGTGCCAGCAGCGGTACAGGGGGAACTTACGAGCAGTACTTC
TRBJ2-1 | . | TRBV11-3 | . | CASSPFRNEQFF | TGTGCCAGCAGTCCCTTCAGGAATGAGCAGTTCTTC
TRBJ2-1 | . | TRBV27 | TRBD1 | CASSDGQGANNEQFF | TGTGCCAGCTCCGACGGACAGGGGGCCAACAATGAGCAGTTCTTC
TRBJ1-5 | . | TRBV2 | . | CASRPPGDSNQPQHF | TGTGCCAGCAGACCCCCGGGGGATAGCAATCAGCCCCAGCATTTT
TRBJ1-4 | . | TRBV5-1 | . | CASSLGGSAVNEKLFF | TGCGCCAGCAGCTTGGGCGGTAGTGCTGTAAATGAAAAACTGTTTTTT
TRBJ2-1 | . | TRBV9 | . | CASSVVQRARANEQFF | TGTGCCAGCAGCGTAGTCCAGCGGGCTCGTGCCAATGAGCAGTTCTTC
TRBJ1-1 | once | TRBV28 | TRBD1 | CASTAGGGYTEAFF | TGTGCCAGCACCGCAGGGGGCGGATACACTGAAGCTTTCTTT
TRBJ2-7 | . | TRBV6-5 | TRBD2 | CASSYEAGASYEQYF | TGTGCCAGCAGTTACGAAGCGGGAGCGTCCTACGAGCAGTACTTC
TRBJ1-2 | . | TRBV2 | . | CASRIQATNYGYTF | TGTGCCAGCAGAATACAGGCTACTAACTATGGCTACACCTTC
TRBJ1-2 | once | TRBV2 | . | CASKGDVYGYTF | TGTGCCAGCAAGGGGGACGTCTATGGCTACACCTTC
TRBJ1-2 | . | TRBV7-2 | TRBD1 | CASSTPDRARYGYTF | TGTGCCAGCAGTACTCCAGACAGGGCCCGCTATGGCTACACCTTC
TRBJ1-6 | . | TRBV5-4 | . | CASSTGGSPLHF | TGTGCCAGCAGCACGGGGGGTTCACCCCTCCACTTT
TRBJ2-3 | . | TRBV18 | TRBD2 | CASSPSGGEGTDTQYF | TGTGCCAGCTCACCGTCGGGGGGAGAAGGCACAGATACGCAGTATTTT
TRBJ2-3 | . | TRBV6-5 | TRBD2 | CASRTSGRTDTQYF | TGTGCCAGCAGAACGAGCGGGAGGACAGATACGCAGTATTTT
TRBJ1-1 | . | TRBV30 | . | CAWSVQGPAEAFF | TGTGCCTGGAGTGTCCAGGGGCCCGCTGAAGCTTTCTTT
TRBJ2-7 | . | TRBV18 | TRBD2 | CASSHTSGRAYEQYF | TGTGCCAGCTCACATACTAGCGGGAGGGCCTACGAGCAGTACTTC
TRBJ1-5 | . | TRBV7-8 | . | CASSLAKDSGGAGNQPQHF | TGTGCCAGCAGCTTAGCGAAGGATTCGGGGGGCGCGGGCAATCAGCCCCAGCATTTT
TRBJ1-1 | . | TRBV11-2 | . | CASSLEQPNTEAFF | TGTGCCAGCAGCTTAGAACAGCCGAACACTGAAGCTTTCTTT
TRBJ1-1 | . | TRBV6-1 | TRBD1 | CASIYRGGTEAFF | TGTGCCAGCATATACAGGGGAGGAACTGAAGCTTTCTTT
TRBJ2-2 | . | TRBV19 | . | CASRTNTGELFF | TGTGCCAGTCGAACTAATACCGGGGAGCTGTTTTTT
TRBJ2-2 | . | TRBV6-5 | . | CASSYSGVRELFF | TGTGCCAGCAGTTATTCGGGGGTCAGGGAGCTGTTTTTT
TRBJ2-3 | . | TRBV4-3 | . | CASSQDLTNTDTQYF | TGCGCCAGCAGCCAAGACCTAACTAACACAGATACGCAGTATTTT
TRBJ2-7 | . | TRBV5-4 | TRBD2 | CASTGESGTAYEQYF | TGTGCCAGCACTGGAGAGAGCGGGACCGCCTACGAGCAGTACTTC
TRBJ2-1 | . | TRBV7-3 | TRBD2 | CASSFWSASGNNEQFF | TGTGCCAGCAGCTTTTGGTCCGCTAGCGGGAACAATGAGCAGTTCTTC
TRBJ2-1 | . | TRBV10-3 | . | CAISETRFEQFF | TGTGCCATCAGTGAGACTAGGTTTGAGCAGTTCTTC
TRBJ2-3 | . | TRBV6-5 | . | CASSYFGNTDTQYF | TGTGCCAGCAGTTATTTTGGCAATACAGATACGCAGTATTTT
TRBJ2-7 | . | TRBV10-3 | TRBD2 | CAISESRSGAYEQYF | TGTGCCATCAGTGAGTCGAGGAGCGGGGCCTACGAGCAGTACTTC
TRBJ1-5 | . | TRBV4-2 | . | CASSYRDQPQHF | TGTGCCAGCAGCTACAGGGACCAGCCCCAGCATTTT
TRBJ2-1 | . | TRBV27 | TRBD2 | CASSLAGRDEQFF | TGTGCCAGCAGTTTAGCAGGGAGGGATGAGCAGTTCTTC
TRBJ1-4 | . | TRBV19 | . | CASQTQGADYEKLFF | TGTGCCAGTCAGACCCAGGGTGCGGATTATGAAAAACTGTTTTTT
TRBJ1-1 | . | TRBV5-1 | TRBD1 | CASSLAGTGRNTEAFF | TGCGCCAGCAGCTTGGCCGGGACAGGGAGGAACACTGAAGCTTTCTTT
TRBJ1-5 | . | TRBV19 | TRBD1 | CASSGTVDQPQHF | TGTGCCAGTAGTGGGACAGTCGATCAGCCCCAGCATTTT